There are a few counts of the clone carrying this T cell receptor (beta chain). Its antigen remains unknown. The protocol was immunoSEQ multiplex PCR, while the TCRdb copy is restricted to in-frame clones and leaves out a portion. The sample lists about 19,000 clones, approximately 79% occurring once. The data were taken from a study of T cell clonotyping in hematopoietic cell transplantation. V dropped 0 bases and J dropped 4 bases, with 12 bases sitting between them. Germline V lookup: CDR1 MGHRA, CDR2 YSYEKL. The CDR3 covers 15 residues. Study results and caveats: Few recipient clonotypes overlapped donors; over 95% were de novo at given depth.

The TCR comes from a man aged 60-69 years in good health. Some clones in this sample may be carry-over from other donors' samples. The chain couples TRBV4-1 to TRBJ1-2; D is unclear. The sample taken for sequencing was peripheral blood mononuclear cells. CDR3: CASSQERPGLYGYTF. The CDR3 nucleotides are TGCGCCAGCAGCCAAGAAAGGCCCGGACTCTATGGCTACACCTTC.